Detailed here is one T cell receptor (beta chain). This specimen belongs to a study of T cell responses to AZD1222 COVID-19 vaccine. Produced via immunoSEQ multiplex PCR; TCRdb's table is partial and in-frame only. This table has 100,000 to 150,000 clones, around 80% appearing once. With 4 bases removed from V and 5 bases from J, the gap between germline ends came to 17 bases. Germline-derived CDR1 and CDR2 are GTSNPN and SVGIG (reference sequence). The CDR3 sequence is 14 residues long. The TCR was taken from an adult who received the AZD1222 COVID-19 vaccine. The chain is built from TRBV30 and TRBJ1-2, with D perhaps TRBD1 (5 bases). This material consisted of peripheral blood, taken 28 days after the second AZD1222 dose. CDR3 sequence reads: CAWTGEGLGYGYTF. The CDR3 DNA follows: TGTGCCTGGACAGGAGAGGGGCTGGGTTATGGCTACACCTTC.